The TCR beta chain under discussion was sequenced for a study of CD8+CD57+ T cells in acquired aplastic anemia. Notes on the study in general: Overlapping CD8+ CDR3 repertoires of patients and controls contained roughly 29 shared sequences.

Between the trimmed V and J ends, which lost 4 bases and 2 bases, there was a span of 11 bases. The CDR3 has 14 residues. Germline V gene data show CDR1 as SGHVS and CDR2 as FQNEAQ. Sequenced patients had shown CD8+CD57+ cell expansion by flow cytometry. Every patient had severe acquired aplastic anemia. Only a few counts were recorded for this clonotype. Its specificity is unknown. The TCR beta profiling, which covered VDJ combination and CDR3 sequence, was carried out using genomic DNA as the template. MiXCR, run by TCRdb on the reads, gives a single entry per CDR3 protein. The data show some 170,000 distinct CDR3 sequences, over 70% seen once.

The gene calls are TRBV7-8 and TRBJ1-2; D may be TRBD1 (6 bases). The sample taken for sequencing was sorted CD4+, CD8+, or CD8+CD57+ T cells (not recorded which) from PBMCs. This clonotype was obtained from a human donor with aplastic anemia. The chain's CDR3 is CASSSRTANYGYTF. CDR3 nucleotide sequence: TGTGCCAGCAGCTCAAGGACAGCCAACTATGGCTACACCTTC. Full variable domain (missing parts from reference TRBV7-8 and TRBJ1-2): GAGVSQSPRYKVAKRGQDVALRCDPISGHVSLFWYQQALGQGPEFLTYFQNEAQLDKSGLPSDRFFAERPEGSVSTLKIQRTQQEDSAVYLCASSSRTANYGYTFGSGTRLTVV.